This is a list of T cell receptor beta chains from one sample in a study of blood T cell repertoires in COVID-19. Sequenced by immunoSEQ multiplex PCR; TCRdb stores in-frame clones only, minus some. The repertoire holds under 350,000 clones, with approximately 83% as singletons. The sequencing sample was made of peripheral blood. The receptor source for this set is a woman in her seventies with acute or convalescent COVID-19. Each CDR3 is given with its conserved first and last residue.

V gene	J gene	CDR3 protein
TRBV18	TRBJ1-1	CASSPEQGATEAFF
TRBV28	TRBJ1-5	CATRAGGAQPQHF
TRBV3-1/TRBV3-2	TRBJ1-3	CASSQMTGPRSGNTIYF
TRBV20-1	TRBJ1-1	CSARGTGEAFF
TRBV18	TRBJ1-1	CASSRDRQPNTEAFF
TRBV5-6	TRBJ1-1	CASSHGTVSAEAFF
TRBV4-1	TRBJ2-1	CASSQGAGFNEQFF
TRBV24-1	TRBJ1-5	CATSDPGVRAQHF
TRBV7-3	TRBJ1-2	CASSLNRGGVDYGYTF
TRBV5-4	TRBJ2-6	CASTLGVRSGANVLTF
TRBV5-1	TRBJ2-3	CASSPIPGTGDTQYF
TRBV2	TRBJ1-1	CASSDTGRANTEAFF
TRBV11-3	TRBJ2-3	CASSLRTSGGMADTQYF
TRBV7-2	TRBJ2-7	CASSSTGDGEQYF
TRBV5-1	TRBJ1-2	CASSSFDSTYGYTF
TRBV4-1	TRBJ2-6	CASSQVGQGISGANVLTF
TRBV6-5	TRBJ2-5	CASSGVYQETQYF
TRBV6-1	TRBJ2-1	CASSELAGGHNEQFF
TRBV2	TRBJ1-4	CASSGGPTNEKLFF
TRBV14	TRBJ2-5	CASSFRDRGETQYF
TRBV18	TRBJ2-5	CASSLLALTSGGETQYF
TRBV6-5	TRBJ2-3	CASSSQAGASTDTQYF
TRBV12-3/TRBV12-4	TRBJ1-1	CASSLERGTEAFF
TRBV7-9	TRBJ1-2	CASSLEGASYTF
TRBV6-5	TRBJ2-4	CASSYGGTAKNIQYF
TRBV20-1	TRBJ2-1	CSAPERGKQFF
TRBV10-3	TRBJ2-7	CAISLGSGGYEQYF
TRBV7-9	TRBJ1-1	CASSLRGRGTEAFF
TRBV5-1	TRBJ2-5	CASSFRTGGDETQYF
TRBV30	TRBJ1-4	CAWSTSRGTNEKLFF
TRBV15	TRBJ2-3	CATSGTGGVTYSTDTQYF
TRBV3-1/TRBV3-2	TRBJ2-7	CASSHRGGPYEQYF
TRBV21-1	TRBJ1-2	CASSHNRQFNYGYTF
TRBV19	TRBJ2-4	CASSPGTASVAKNIQYF
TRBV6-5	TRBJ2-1	CASSSLAGGKANEQFF
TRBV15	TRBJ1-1	CATSREGGDTEAFF
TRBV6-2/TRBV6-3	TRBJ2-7	CASSYGRFNSYEQYF
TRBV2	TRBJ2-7	CASSETSGVTYEQYF
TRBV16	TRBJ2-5	CASSRYNVETQYF
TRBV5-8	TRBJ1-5	CASSIQEFLRPQHF
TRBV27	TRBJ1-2	CASRPVEGHLGGGYTF
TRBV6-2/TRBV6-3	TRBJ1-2	CASSSAGNYGYTF
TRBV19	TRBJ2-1	CASSRRAFEDGNEQFF
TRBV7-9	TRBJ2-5	CASSLGASKETQYF
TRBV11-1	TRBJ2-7	CASSLVGLATYEQYF
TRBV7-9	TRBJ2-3	CASSSYRDWRTDTQYF
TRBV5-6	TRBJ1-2	CASSLRGRANYGYTF
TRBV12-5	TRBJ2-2	CASGLGANGELFF